Given below is one T cell receptor (beta chain) in context. Its matching antigen is unknown. CDR3 length: 13 amino acids. Per germline, CDR1 GTSNPN and CDR2 SVGIG (reference sequence). Trimming shortened V by 0 bases and J by 3 bases, and 8 bases separated the two germline ends. Generated by immunoSEQ multiplex PCR, the TCRdb table keeps only in-frame clones and is missing some. The sample has about 100,000 clones, roughly 91% seen once. The data originate from a study of T cell responses to AZD1222 COVID-19 vaccine. Study-level information: Investigators merged groups given second doses at roughly 4 or roughly 12 weeks.

Overall study results and limits: Only a handful of AZD1222 recipients, roughly six in all, had baseline seropositivity.

The chain combines TRBV30 with TRBJ2-5; no definite D call. Here the sequenced sample was peripheral blood, taken on day 0 of AZD1222 vaccination. This clonotype was obtained from an adult in good health. The CDR3 sequence: CAWSVRSKETQYF. In nucleotides, the CDR3 is TGTGCCTGGAGTGTACGCAGCAAAGAGACCCAGTACTTC.